What follows are 7 T cell receptor beta chains derived from one specimen sequenced in a study of cytomegalovirus exposure and HLA in healthy donors. Researchers ran the PCR with 60 Vbeta and 13 Jbeta primers. The table came from immunoSEQ multiplex PCR; TCRdb's copy has only in-frame clones and leaves some out. The table includes 100,000 to 150,000 clones, 60% to 85% detected once. Sample: PBMCs. These receptors originate from a female donor in good health and CMV-seronegative.

This chain joins TRBV18 and TRBJ2-7; 11 bases are shared with TRBD2. Germline trimming cut 6 bases from V and 0 bases from J; bases unmatched to any gene: 7. This CDR3 has 16 amino acids. Germline V gene data show CDR1 as KGHSH and CDR2 as LQKENI. The CDR3 is CASSRSGGADSYEQYF. In DNA form, the CDR3 reads TGTGCCAGCTCTCGTAGCGGGGGGGCCGACTCCTACGAGCAGTACTTC.

This chain connects TRBV2 to TRBJ2-3; 7 positions agree with TRBD1. CDR1 is SNHLY and CDR2 is FYNNEI in the germline V gene. J lost 2 bases, V lost 4 bases, and 9 bases had no gene match. The CDR3 contains 16 residues. CDR3 coding DNA: TGTGCCAGCAGTGTATCTTTACAGGGGAACACAGATACGCAGTATTTT. Translation: CASSVSLQGNTDTQYF.

V gene TRBV7-9 combines with J gene TRBJ2-7; maybe TRBD2 (5 bases). Germline CDR1 reads SEHNR; CDR2 reads FQNEAQ (reference sequence). The CDR3 spans 14 residues. Trimming removed 3 bases from V and 0 bases from J, with 9 bases in between. The CDR3 is CASSLVGSSYEQYF. CDR3 nucleotides: TGTGCCAGCAGCTTGGTGGGGAGCTCCTACGAGCAGTACTTC.

The chain combines TRBV5-6 with TRBJ2-1; D ambiguous. V was clipped by 3 bases and J by 9 bases, with 10 bases between them. CDR3 size: 12 residues. CDR1 is SGHDT, CDR2 YYEEEE, per germline. CDR3 protein: CASSSLDFEQFF. CDR3 sequence (DNA): TGTGCCAGCAGCTCCTTAGACTTTGAGCAGTTCTTC.

This clone was observed a single time. This chain uses TRBV30 with TRBJ2-7; D remains ambiguous. The germline V gene encodes CDR1 GTSNPN and CDR2 SVGIG (reference sequence). CDR3 length equals 12 residues. V was clipped by 2 bases and J by 1 base, with 6 bases between them. CDR3 protein: CAWSPTSYEQYF. In DNA form, the CDR3 reads TGTGCCTGGAGTCCGACATCCTACGAGCAGTACTTC.

The CDR3 nucleotides read TGTGCCAGCAGGCCCCCCCCTGGGCGGGGAAGCTCCTACGAGCAGTACTTC. Amino acids: CASRPPPGRGSSYEQYF. This chain connects TRBV2 to TRBJ2-7, with D maybe TRBD2 (6 bases). V gave up 6 bases and J gave up 0 bases, with 21 bases separating them. Germline V gene data show CDR1 as SNHLY and CDR2 as FYNNEI. The CDR3 spans 17 residues.

The chain has TRBV6-1 and TRBJ2-7; 11 bases fit TRBD2. J was trimmed by 4 bases and V by 10 bases; bases with no gene match: 9. This CDR3 comprises 14 residues. The germline V gene has CDR1 MNHNS and CDR2 SASEGT. The CDR3, as DNA: TGTGCCACCCTCACTAGCGGGAGTAGTTACGAGCAGTACTTC. Translated: CATLTSGSSYEQYF.